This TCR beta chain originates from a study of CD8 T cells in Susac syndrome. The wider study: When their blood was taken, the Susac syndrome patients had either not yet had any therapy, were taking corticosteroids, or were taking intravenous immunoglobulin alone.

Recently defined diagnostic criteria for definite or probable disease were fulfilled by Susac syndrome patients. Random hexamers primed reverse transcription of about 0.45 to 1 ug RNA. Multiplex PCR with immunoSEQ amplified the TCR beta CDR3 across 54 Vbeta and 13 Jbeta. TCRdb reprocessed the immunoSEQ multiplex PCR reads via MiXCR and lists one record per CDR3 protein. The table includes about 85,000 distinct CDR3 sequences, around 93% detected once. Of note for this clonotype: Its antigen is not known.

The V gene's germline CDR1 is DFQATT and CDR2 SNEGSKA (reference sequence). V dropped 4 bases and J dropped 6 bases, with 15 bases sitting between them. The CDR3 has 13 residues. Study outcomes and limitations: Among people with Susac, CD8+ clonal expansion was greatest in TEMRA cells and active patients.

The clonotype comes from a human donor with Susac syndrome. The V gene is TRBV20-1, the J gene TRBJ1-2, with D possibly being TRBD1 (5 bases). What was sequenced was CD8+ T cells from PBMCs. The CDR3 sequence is CSAKSPRGHGYTF. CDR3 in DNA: TGCAGTGCTAAGTCCCCTAGGGGCCATGGCTACACCTTC.